The present TCR beta chain was sequenced within a study of blood T cells in healthy people across ages. A sample-barcoded 5' primer and a J-beta primer mix were used in a second PCR of about 7 to 12 cycles. TCRdb re-called the 5' RACE reads with MiXCR, one entry per CDR3 protein. This table holds 1.5 million or so distinct CDR3 sequences, 40% to 45% found once. Isolating PBMCs gave at least 7 million of these cells per sample. The total RNA that was extracted per sample amounted to at least 5.5 micrograms. As for this clonotype: Its matching antigen is unknown. A much larger clonotype is one base distant, so this may be a read error. Without the conserved terminal phenylalanine or tryptophan, this CDR3 likely stems from a read error.

Looked up from germline, CDR1 is MDHEN and CDR2 is SYDVKM. V lost 5 bases and J 7 bases, leaving 17 bases between the germline ends. This CDR3 comprises 14 residues. General study results and limits: Naive CD4+ cell counts and diversity both ran higher in long-lived than in aged donors. In older individuals, TCR beta diversity per million T cells was lower, falling roughly linearly with age.

The sequencing input was blood. The sequence was obtained from a woman aged 18 to 35 in good health. The chain uses TRBV28 and TRBJ1-1, with TRBD1 as a possible D gene (5 bases). CDR3 sequence (DNA): TGTGCCAGCAGTATACCCGCCAGGGTGGGTGAAGCTTTCTCT. It yields the protein CASSIPARVGEAFS.